This T cell receptor beta chain originates from a study of T-cell memory formation after mild COVID-19 (dated by TCRdb to the early 2020s). For the wider study: TCR sequence clusters from the two donors were found to be largely donor specific. In a couple of donors, T-cell clones that expanded and contracted after mild COVID-19 were followed by sequencing TCRalpha and TCRbeta repertoires longitudinally. Two young, previously healthy adult volunteers, one female and one male, were included in the cohort. Broader findings and caveats from the paper: From day 15 to 85, contracting clones showed balanced CD4/CD8 phenotypes, whereas a second wave of clones that expanded from day 15 to 37 leaned towards CD4+. Only two mild cases were covered in the study, and larger cohorts including severe cases with pre-infection samples were considered necessary. SARS-CoV-2 specificity of the second-wave clones peaking on day 37 was not confirmed. Contracting CD4+ clones were found mainly in CM and EM memory subsets, while CD8+ clones were enriched in EMRA. Some responding clones were detected in pre-infection memory, suggesting pre-existing cross-reactive memory T cells joined the SARS-CoV-2 response.

This clonotype was picked up a small number of times. Its cognate antigen has yet to be identified. Base quality data are lacking; no much larger clone is found one base away. Ficoll-Paque density gradient centrifugation was used to isolate PBMCs. Sequenced on an Illumina NovaSeq 6000. Using 5'RACE with constant-segment primers, TCRalpha and TCRbeta cDNA libraries were constructed, with sample barcodes and unique molecular identifiers added in the process. Trizol reagent was used to extract RNA from every sample. Amplification of the libraries took two PCR steps, and the second step added a second sample barcode plus Illumina TruSeq adapters. Sequencing of the libraries was done on an Illumina NovaSeq, producing 2 x 150 bp paired-end reads. As for the authors' bioinformatics: The reads were demultiplexed and collapsed into UMI-guided consensus sequences using migec v1.2.7. Using mixcr v2.1.11, UMI consensuses were aligned to TRA and TRB V and J templates and then assembled into clonotypes. Expanded or contracted clonotypes were those called significant by both edgeR and NoisET, with noise models trained on biological replicates. For edgeR calls, a false discovery rate-adjusted p below 0.01 and a log2 fold-change threshold of 1 were applied. As an exploratory analysis of dynamics, max-normalized trajectories of the 1000 most abundant clonotypes were examined with PCA combined with hierarchical clustering. Separately sequenced CD4+ and CD8+ repertoires were used to assign a CD4 or CD8 phenotype to each responding clone. TCRdb reprocessed the public reads (quality trimming at Q25 with fastp, clone calling with MiXCR) and kept in-frame beta chains. Each CDR3 protein gets just one entry, which takes the most common genes and DNA from the rows behind it. The V and J calls reflect TCRdb's pipeline rather than the authors' work. This sample comprises 250,000 to 300,000 distinct CDR3 sequences, under 20% of them detected only once. Roughly a fifth of the sample is taken by the ten largest.

CDR1 SGHAT and CDR2 FQNNGV were looked up in the germline V gene. The CDR3 covers 13 residues, taking in both the cysteine and the phenylalanine. Only the CDR3 part of the read is kept: 39 bases, read in frame from the first base. Deletion took 5 bases off V and 6 bases off J, with a span of 12 bases between the germline ends. This TCR came from a man between 18 and 29 years old who had mild COVID-19 (a few samples of this study predate the infection). The sample titles of this study are shuffled in the database, so cell type and time point are left out; the donor was told from shared clones. Sequenced input: PBMCs or a T cell subset sorted from them (not recorded which). The sequence links TRBV11-2 to TRBJ2-3; too little of a D gene remains to name it. CDR3 sequence: CASSPPPLDTQYF. The nucleotides are TGTGCCAGCAGCCCACCTCCCCTCGATACGCAGTATTTT.